This T cell receptor (beta chain) was observed in a study of T cells in Graves' hyperthyroidism and ophthalmopathy (dated by TCRdb to about 2019). Context from the whole study: Peripheral blood samples were taken at the time of initial diagnosis, prior to any treatment. To identify distinguishing TCR V-J signatures, a discovery cohort of about a hundred patients was used, comprising fewer than 45 with Graves' ophthalmopathy and 57 with stable Graves' hyperthyroidism. Prospective prediction of ophthalmopathy was tested in an independent validation cohort consisting of fewer than 20 hyperthyroidism patients and more than 15 patients who later progressed to ophthalmopathy. The roughly 91 discovery patients were randomly divided into training and test sets at a 7:3 ratio. In about 6 Graves' hyperthyroidism patients, the study also compared T-cell repertoires from thyroid tissue with T-cell repertoires from blood. After blood sampling, hyperthyroidism patients were treated with methimazole at a starting dose of 30 mg daily, and ophthalmopathy patients were treated with high-dose intravenous methylprednisolone. The paper reports TCR Vbeta CDR3 sequencing of 140 or so peripheral blood samples: under 45 ophthalmopathy, around 80 hyperthyroidism and 17 progressor patients.

What the work shows at the level of the full study, not this receptor alone: In validation, the model predicted progression to ophthalmopathy a median of around 6.5 months before onset, with about 71% sensitivity and just under 75% specificity. Sample size was not statistically predetermined, and blinding of investigators to group allocation was not performed. Blood samples also contained most of the expanded thyroid clonotypes (frequency above 0.001), which suggests that blood repertoires may reflect thyroid immune responses. A model built on a 13 V-J signature distinguished ophthalmopathy from stable hyperthyroidism, reaching 85% to 90% sensitivity and 81.08% specificity in cross-validation and 80%/75% in testing.

TCR beta CDR3 regions were amplified from RNA transcripts. The TCR CDR3 was subjected to a first round of RT-PCR using the HTBI primer set and the Qiagen OneStep RT-PCR kit. The libraries were constructed in a second round of multiplex PCR and then size-selected and purified. The libraries were sequenced on an Illumina HiSeq2000 using paired-end 100 bp reads. The study's processing was this. SOAPnuke was used to process the raw data, removing reads that contained adapters or uncalled bases, had a mean Phred below 15, or lacked an exact match to the constant primer or identifier. COPE v1.2.5 was used to merge the high-quality paired reads, and each unique nucleotide sequence was defined as a clonotype. Clonotypes were aligned to IMGT TRBV, TRBD and TRBJ reference segments using MiTCR v1.1. Analysis was restricted to V-J combinations with a frequency above 0.0001, which covered roughly 99% of repertoires. A TCS score was defined as the ratio of F50 (clonal expansion) to E x V (chaos), with BLOSUM62-based TCRdist applied between CDR3 peptides within each V-J. Welch's t-statistics and random forest reduced approximately 520 V-J features to roughly 13, which were used in a naive Bayes classifier (R e1071). Using fastp at Q25 and MiXCR, TCRdb reprocessed the public reads and kept productive beta chains. Rows with a matching CDR3 protein are joined into one entry that keeps the most common DNA and genes. The authors' filters were not applied to this entry. The sample yields 250,000 to 300,000 distinct CDR3 sequences; approximately 13% were counted once. Of the sample, 7.9% is held by the ten largest clones.

CDR1 and CDR2 were assigned from the germline V gene (reference sequence) as SEHNR and FQNEAQ. Including cysteine and phenylalanine, the CDR3 has 14 amino acids. The entry retains the CDR3 DNA only, 42 bases that are in frame from base 1. The V end loses 2 bases and the J end loses 2 bases, and a stretch of 10 bases separates them. Stable Graves' hyperthyroidism was defined as the absence of progression to ophthalmopathy over 18 months of follow-up. Hyperthyroidism patients were newly diagnosed, had a disease duration of under 2 months, and were aged 18 to 65 years. Patients with uncontrolled infections, other autoimmune diseases, pregnancy or lactation were excluded. Diagnoses were based on clinical symptoms, serum thyroxine and TRAb, thyroid ultrasound and orbital computed tomography. PBMCs were isolated from 7.5 to 10 ml of fresh peripheral blood by Ficoll-Paque density gradient centrifugation. Trizol reagent was used to extract total RNA, and RNA quality was then checked on an Agilent 2100 Bioanalyzer.

This clonotype was seen repeatedly, ten times or more. Its antigen specificity is not known. No base quality values were provided; no much bigger clone lies one nucleotide off. The sample taken for sequencing was blood. The clonotype was recovered from a middle-aged woman with Graves' hyperthyroidism. In this chain, TRBV7-9 is recombined with TRBJ2-7; the D gene assignment is ambiguous. CDR3 loop: CASSLRDKPYEQYF. The DNA sequence follows: TGTGCCAGCAGCTTACGTGACAAACCCTACGAGCAGTACTTC.